The 26 T cell receptor beta chains in this list originate from one sample, sequenced in a study of CXCR3-negative and CXCR3-positive naive CD8 T cells. The study made its TRB cDNA libraries by 5' RACE, adding UMI labels. Reprocessing the 5' RACE reads, TCRdb reports a single entry for every CDR3 protein and omits DNA. The sample's table shows over 20,000 distinct CDR3 sequences. Sequenced sample: memory CD8+ T cells from blood. These receptors originate from a human donor in good health. Some clones in this sample may be carry-over from other donors' samples.

The chain couples TRBV6-2 or TRBV6-3 to TRBJ2-5. This CDR3 spans 15 amino acids. Per germline, CDR1 MNHEY and CDR2 SVGEGT. CDR3 sequence reads: CASSHTTRIQETQYF.

This chain uses TRBV12-3 or TRBV12-4 with TRBJ2-7; the TRBD2 assignment by TCRdb is unverifiable without DNA. The CDR3 runs 13 residues. This chain's CDR3 is CASSSGGYYEQYF.

Frequency places this clonotype as medium-sized. The J gene is TRBJ1-3, the V gene TRBV6-5; the D call from TCRdb, TRBD1, cannot be confirmed without DNA. The CDR3 contains 16 residues. The germline V gene has CDR1 MNHEY and CDR2 SVGAGI. The CDR3 reads CASSSGQGDSGNTIYF.

The rearrangement joins TRBV20-1 to TRBJ2-1; the D call from TCRdb, TRBD2, cannot be confirmed without DNA. The CDR3 covers 14 residues. Germline values: CDR1 DFQATT, CDR2 SNEGSKA (reference sequence). The CDR3 loop reads CSARVASGLNEQFF.

This chain connects TRBV7-9 to TRBJ2-3; the D call of TRBD1 rests on TCRdb alone, since no DNA is present to check it. Germline values: CDR1 SEHNR, CDR2 FQNEAQ (reference sequence). This CDR3 region has 16 residues. CDR3 amino acids: CAIPHPPGTGADTQYF.

The V call is TRBV24-1, the J call TRBJ2-2; TCRdb returns TRBD2, unconfirmable since there is no DNA. Germline V gene data show CDR1 as KGHDR and CDR2 as SFDVKD. The CDR3 is made up of 14 amino acids. CDR3 sequence: CATSDSLLTGELFF.

The genes are TRBV4-3 and TRBJ2-2. Germline V gene lookup returns CDR1 LGHNA and CDR2 YSLEER. The CDR3 consists of 16 residues. The CDR3 loop reads CASSNGNSLNTGELFF.

The rearrangement uses TRBV20-1 and TRBJ1-2. The CDR3 is made up of 13 amino acids. The germline V gene encodes CDR1 DFQATT and CDR2 SNEGSKA (reference sequence). The CDR3 here is CSARLGSDYGYSF.

The V and J genes are TRBV7-9 and TRBJ2-3; TCRdb returns TRBD1, unconfirmable since there is no DNA. The CDR3 is 12 amino acids. The germline gives CDR1 SEHNR, CDR2 FQNEAQ (reference sequence). The CDR3 region is CASSAGGDTQYF.

The chain joins TRBV10-3 to TRBJ2-5; TCRdb reports TRBD2, a call that lacks DNA to check it against. This CDR3 contains 16 residues. Germline V lookup: CDR1 ENHRY, CDR2 SYGVKD. The CDR3 sequence: CAISESYGSGLETQYF.

The CDR3 is CSASPAGNTDTQYF. The rearrangement links TRBV20-1 to TRBJ2-3; TCRdb names TRBD1, which stays unverified in the absence of DNA. This CDR3 has 14 amino acids. Germline V gives CDR1 DFQATT, CDR2 SNEGSKA (reference sequence).

This chain links TRBV29-1 with TRBJ2-1. This CDR3 is built from 13 residues. Germline lookup yields CDR1 SQVTM and CDR2 ANQGSEA. The CDR3 reads CSLGINLYNEQFF.

The chain uses TRBV27 and TRBJ2-1; TCRdb names TRBD1, which stays unverified in the absence of DNA. The CDR3 length is 15 residues. Germline CDR1 and CDR2: MNHEY and SMNVEV (reference sequence). The CDR3 reads CASNPDRERLNEQFF.

This chain connects TRBV7-7 to TRBJ2-7; TCRdb selects TRBD2, and the lack of DNA leaves this call unchecked. CDR1 is SSHAT, CDR2 FNYEAQ, per germline (reference sequence). The CDR3 length is 14 residues. The CDR3: CASSPAGSSYEQYF.

V and J are TRBV29-1 and TRBJ1-1; the D gene TCRdb calls, TRBD1, cannot be checked with no DNA. The germline V gene has CDR1 SQVTM and CDR2 ANQGSEA. This CDR3 region has 11 residues. The CDR3: CSVSRQGEAFF.

The V gene is TRBV29-1, the J gene TRBJ2-1. This CDR3 is 11 amino acids long. The germline V gene has CDR1 SQVTM and CDR2 ANQGSEA. CDR3 region: CSVAGPREQFF.

The V and J genes are TRBV6-2 or TRBV6-3 and TRBJ2-1; as DNA is missing, the TRBD1 call by TCRdb cannot be tested. Germline loops: CDR1 MNHEY, CDR2 SVGEGT. There are 16 residues in the CDR3. The CDR3: CASSYSGTQEVDEQFF.

The chain recombines TRBV2 with TRBJ2-1. Germline CDR1 is SNHLY and CDR2 is FYNNEI. The length of the CDR3 is 13 residues. CDR3 residues: CASSEGPANEQFF.

V gene TRBV29-1 combines with J gene TRBJ2-7; lacking DNA, the TRBD1 call made by TCRdb goes unchecked. This CDR3 contains 13 residues. Germline V gene sequence: CDR1 SQVTM, CDR2 ANQGSEA. CDR3 residues: CSVLPGRSYEQYF.

V usage is TRBV15 and J usage is TRBJ2-2; TCRdb's assignment of TRBD1 cannot be checked, as there is no DNA. The CDR3 is 15 residues long. Germline CDR1 LNHNV, CDR2 YYDKDF (reference sequence). CDR3 amino acids: CATSSDREPTGELFF. The full variable domain, completed using reference TRBV15 and TRBJ2-2, is DAMVIQNPRYQVTQFGKPVTLSCSQTLNHNVMYWYQQKSSQAPKLLFHYYDKDFNNEADTPDNFQSRRPNTSFCFLDIRSPGLGDTAMYLCATSSDREPTGELFFGEGSRLTVL.

V and J are TRBV20-1 and TRBJ1-1; TCRdb picks TRBD1, but there is no DNA to check that call. Germline V gene sequence: CDR1 DFQATT, CDR2 SNEGSKA (reference sequence). The CDR3 consists of 12 residues. The CDR3 protein is CSASREHTEAFF.

The rearrangement links TRBV11-2 to TRBJ2-5; there is no DNA to check the TCRdb D call of TRBD2. The germline V gene has CDR1 SGHAT and CDR2 FQNNGV. CDR3 size: 16 residues. The CDR3 sequence is CASSSGLAGGWETQYF. The variable domain in full, with the rest retrieved from reference TRBV11-2 and TRBJ2-5, is EAGVAQSPRYKIIEKRQSVAFWCNPISGHATLYWYQQILGQGPKLLIQFQNNGVVDDSQLPKDRFSAERLKGVDSTLKIQPAKLEDSAVYLCASSSGLAGGWETQYFGPGTRLLVL.

The chain is built from TRBV29-1 and TRBJ1-1; TCRdb outputs TRBD1, but without DNA this stays unchecked. CDR3 length equals 14 residues. Germline V gene lookup returns CDR1 SQVTM and CDR2 ANQGSEA. The CDR3 reads CSVAPGRLNTEAFF.

The CDR3 region is CASSRRGTDEKLFF. The chain joins TRBV7-9 to TRBJ1-4; no DNA is available, so the TRBD1 call from TCRdb remains unchecked. The CDR3 is made up of 14 amino acids. The germline gives CDR1 SEHNR, CDR2 FQNEAQ (reference sequence).

V is TRBV7-2 and J is TRBJ2-3; without DNA, the TCRdb call of TRBD1 cannot be checked. The CDR3 runs 13 residues. CDR1 and CDR2 (germline): SGHTA, FQGNSA. The CDR3 region is CASSRAPTDTQYF.

V gene TRBV6-6 combines with J gene TRBJ2-7. Germline V lookup: CDR1 MNHNY, CDR2 SVGAGI (reference sequence). The CDR3 contains 13 residues. CDR3 region: CASSYSETREQYF.